This record looks at one T cell receptor (beta chain) sequence and its context. Its recognized antigen is unknown. A much larger clonotype is one base distant, so this may be a read error. These data belong to a study of blood T cells in healthy people across ages (dated by TCRdb to 2013 to 2016). General notes on the study: In model experiments, template switching captured about one uniquely barcoded TCR beta cDNA molecule for every two T cells. Using deep sequencing normalized with unique cDNA molecular identifiers, the study measured how TCR beta repertoire diversity changes with age. The donors were split into four age groups: young (average about 16 years), middle-aged (more than 35), aged (about 56) and long-lived (approximately 80). To avoid experimental bias, donors of different ages were distributed randomly across sequencing lanes. For two donors (one aged 18 to 29 and one aged 80 or older), the study analyzed two additional independent replicas of 1 million unique cDNA reads from the same blood draw. Study-level results and caveats: The long-lived group showed more naive CD4+ T cells, fewer expanded clones and increased TCR diversity than the aged group, suggesting age selection. Observed TCR beta diversity per million T cells fell roughly linearly with age, and a significant reduction was already apparent by age around 40. Estimates of total diversity based on one million sequenced T cells were considered lower bounds and underestimates. A strong correlation was found between observed TCR beta diversity and the percentage of naive T cells measured by flow cytometry. The CMV infection status of donors was not known, potentially confounding age-related changes in expanded clonotypes. Because profiling used bulk unsorted PBMCs, naive and antigen-experienced compartments could not be compared conclusively.

The method behind the library was 5' RACE. TCRdb lists the instrument as Illumina HiSeq 2500. A second PCR of 7 to 11 cycles was performed with a sample-barcoded 5' primer and a J-beta primer mix. A template-switch 5' adaptor carrying 12 random nucleotides introduced a unique molecular identifier onto each TCR beta cDNA molecule. Each sample yielded at least 2.5 million CDR3-containing paired-end reads. All of the RNA was converted into first-strand cDNA using the Mint cDNA synthesis kit, with a TRBC-specific oligonucleotide serving as the primer. All cDNA was treated with uracil-DNA glycosylase and then went through a first 18-cycle PCR with the universal primers M1SS and BC2_uni_R. Turning to the authors' computational methods: For normalization, 1 million high-quality reads were randomly selected from each sample, with every read carrying a distinct molecular identifier. Instead of being binned into consensus sequences, reads that shared molecular identifiers were thrown out. MiTCR, set to a Q25 quality threshold and the strictest error-elimination algorithm, was used for CDR3 identification, clonotype clustering and error correction. A nonparametric unseen species model with Euler transformation was used to estimate a lower bound on total TCR beta diversity. Using fastp trimming at Q25 and MiXCR clonotype assembly, TCRdb reanalyzed the public sequencing data and kept in-frame beta chains. Rows with one shared CDR3 protein collapse into an entry with the most common genes and DNA. The V and J calls were determined by TCRdb, not by the authors. The sample data list 920,000 or so distinct CDR3 sequences, and around 45% of these were observed just once. Together, the top ten hold under 20% of the sample.

From the germline V gene, CDR1 is MNHNS and CDR2 is SASEGT. The CDR3 numbers 12 residues from cysteine through phenylalanine. The kept DNA is CDR3 alone, 36 bases in frame from the first base. Trimming leaves V shorter by 9 bases and J shorter by 4 bases, with the junction holding 3 bases beyond the gene matches. The 40 or so donors, aged roughly 6 to 90 years, were systemically healthy Caucasian individuals from Russia. Each donor gave approximately 10 milliliters of peripheral blood, collected into EDTA-treated Vacutainer tubes. Ficoll-Paque density-gradient centrifugation was used to isolate PBMCs, with at least 6 million per sample. Total RNA was extracted from PBMCs with Trizol reagent, with at least 5.5 micrograms obtained per sample. For every donor, an aliquot of PBMCs went through flow cytometry to measure the percentages of naive CD45RAhigh/CD27high T cells.

The receptor was isolated from a woman in her sixties or seventies in good health. The rearrangement combines TRBV6-1 with TRBJ2-5; TRBD1 lines up with 9 middle nucleotides. The sequencing sample was made of blood. The CDR3 region has the sequence CAREDRGETQYF. Read as DNA, the sequence is TGTGCCAGGGAGGACAGGGGAGAGACCCAGTACTTC.